The 21 T cell receptor beta chains reported below all come from one sample, sequenced in a study of a mutant IDH1 vaccine in newly diagnosed glioma. Method: immunoSEQ multiplex PCR; TCRdb's copy keeps in-frame clones and lacks some. The table includes tens of thousands of clones, about 81% detected once. Time point meaning: week 47, end of study. Vaccine doses each comprised 300 ug of mutant IDH1 20-mer peptide, with topical imiquimod. No antigen is known for these receptors. The material sequenced was PBMCs, taken from a glioma patient whose treatment included an IDH1 peptide vaccine. These receptors all come from a woman younger than 45 with glioma. Some clones in this sample may be carry-over from other donors' samples.

This chain uses TRBV10-1 with TRBJ2-3, with 7 bases identical to TRBD2. The CDR3 totals 16 residues. The germline CDR1 and CDR2 sequences are WNHNN and SYGVQD (reference sequence). V was pared by 5 bases and J by 5 bases, with 13 bases of the junction left unmatched. The CDR3: CASSRSAAGERDTQYF. CDR3 nucleotide sequence: TGCGCCAGCAGTCGGAGCGCGGCGGGAGAAAGAGATACGCAGTATTTT.

The chain employs TRBV30 and TRBJ1-1; 9 positions match TRBD1. The CDR3 consists of 15 residues. Germline V gives CDR1 GTSNPN, CDR2 SVGIG (reference sequence). The ends lost 3 bases at V and 5 bases at J; junction bases unmatched: 10. CDR3 loop: CAWSGTRTGETEAFF. In DNA, the CDR3 is TGTGCCTGGAGCGGAACCCGGACAGGGGAGACTGAAGCTTTCTTT.

This chain uses TRBV6-5 with TRBJ1-1; D ambiguous. Germline V gene sequence: CDR1 MNHEY, CDR2 SVGAGI. V lost 0 bases and J lost 4, with 12 bases in between. The CDR3 runs 15 residues. The CDR3: CASSYSFSGVTEAFF. DNA for the CDR3: TGTGCCAGCAGTTACTCGTTCTCCGGGGTCACTGAAGCTTTCTTT.

The CDR3: CASRIQGTSNYGYTF. CDR3 sequence (DNA): TGTGCCAGCAGAATACAGGGGACCTCTAACTATGGCTACACCTTC. The chain couples TRBV28 to TRBJ1-2, with 7 nucleotides matching TRBD1. Unmatched junction bases numbered 7, after V lost 6 bases and J lost 0 bases. This CDR3 is built from 15 residues. The germline gives CDR1 MDHEN, CDR2 SYDVKM.

The chain uses TRBV6-5 and TRBJ2-2, with 8 bases lining up with TRBD1. The CDR3 sequence is 16 residues long. Germline values: CDR1 MNHEY, CDR2 SVGAGI. After removal of 2 bases from V and 4 bases from J, the junction contained 6 bases not matched to a gene. The CDR3 here is CASSYRDRPVTGELFF. The CDR3 bases are TGTGCCAGCAGTTACCGGGACAGGCCGGTCACCGGGGAGCTGTTTTTT.

V is TRBV6-5 and J is TRBJ1-1; no clear D gene. The V end lost 8 bases, the J end lost 0 bases, and 13 bases lay between the germline ends. Germline lookup yields CDR1 MNHEY and CDR2 SVGAGI. CDR3 length: 14 amino acids. The CDR3 spells CASWMRTVNTEAFF. In DNA form, the CDR3 reads TGTGCCAGCTGGATGCGGACGGTGAACACTGAAGCTTTCTTT.

The chain has TRBV19 and TRBJ1-2; D gene ambiguous. The CDR3 totals 15 residues. Trimming left V 2 bases short and J 1 base short, with 11 bases between. Looked up from germline, CDR1 is LNHDA and CDR2 is SQIVND (reference sequence). CDR3 DNA: TGTGCCAGTAGTATACAGAACAGAGGTAACTATGGCTACACCTTC. Its protein is CASSIQNRGNYGYTF.

The chain is built from TRBV6-5 and TRBJ1-2, with D perhaps matching TRBD1 (5 bases). Trimming took off 6 bases at V and 5 bases at J, with 16 bases between the two ends. CDR1 and CDR2 from the germline V gene are MNHEY and SVGAGI. The CDR3 runs to 14 residues. This CDR3 reads CASRRDSRGYGYTF. CDR3 DNA: TGTGCCAGCAGACGGGACTCCCGGGGGTATGGCTACACCTTC.

The rearrangement uses TRBV6-6 and TRBJ1-5; no clear D gene. The CDR3 length is 14 residues. Per germline, CDR1 MNHNY and CDR2 SVGAGI (reference sequence). The germline V and J ends were trimmed by 2 bases and 4 bases, with 9 bases remaining between them. The CDR3 sequence is CASSYQGFNQPQHF. The DNA of the CDR3 is TGTGCCAGCAGTTACCAAGGATTTAATCAGCCCCAGCATTTT.

V and J are TRBV30 and TRBJ1-2; weak D call: TRBD1 (5 bases). V was shortened by 2 bases and J by 8 bases, with 15 bases between the two germline ends. The CDR3 spans 13 residues. From germline, CDR1 is GTSNPN and CDR2 SVGIG (reference sequence). CDR3 protein: CAWSPRRGGGYTF. The CDR3 DNA follows: TGTGCCTGGAGTCCTCGACGGGGGGGAGGCTACACCTTC.

The V call is TRBV5-1, the J call TRBJ2-7, with D uncertain. The CDR3 spans 15 residues. Deletions cut 0 bases from V and 5 bases from J, with 15 bases between. Germline assignment: CDR1 SGHRS and CDR2 YFSETQ. The CDR3 sequence is CASSLADGDFHEQYF. The CDR3 nucleotides read TGCGCCAGCAGCTTGGCCGATGGGGATTTCCACGAGCAGTACTTC.

V usage is TRBV19 and J usage is TRBJ2-7; 8 nucleotides match TRBD2. The CDR3 is made up of 15 amino acids. V lost 4 bases and J lost 5; bases outside the gene matches: 10. The germline V gene encodes CDR1 LNHDA and CDR2 SQIVND (reference sequence). CDR3 in DNA: TGTGCCAGTAGTACTCTTTTAGCGGGATCCCACGAGCAGTACTTC. This codes for CASSTLLAGSHEQYF.

This clone was found a few times. The CDR3 nucleotides are TGTGCCAGCAGGTCGGGGGTACCTAATGAAAAACTGTTTTTT. This translates into CASRSGVPNEKLFF. The rearrangement links TRBV11-2 to TRBJ1-4, with D tentatively TRBD1 (5 bases). The ends were cut back, 6 bases at V and 3 bases at J, with 11 bases in the middle. This CDR3 comprises 14 residues. From germline, CDR1 is SGHAT and CDR2 FQNNGV. Supplemented by reference TRBV11-2 and TRBJ1-4, the full variable domain reads EAGVAQSPRYKIIEKRQSVAFWCNPISGHATLYWYQQILGQGPKLLIQFQNNGVVDDSQLPKDRFSAERLKGVDSTLKIQPAKLEDSAVYLCASRSGVPNEKLFFGSGTQLSVL.

The chain has TRBV30 and TRBJ1-3, with D perhaps TRBD1 (5 bases). The V end lost 0 bases, the J end lost 0 bases, and 12 bases lay between the germline ends. Germline V gives CDR1 GTSNPN, CDR2 SVGIG (reference sequence). This CDR3 comprises 16 residues. CDR3 in amino acids: CAWSVPQVRSGNTIYF. DNA of the CDR3: TGTGCCTGGAGTGTCCCACAGGTTCGCTCTGGAAACACCATATATTTT.

This clone was seen only once. The chain recombines TRBV18 with TRBJ1-5, with D tentatively TRBD1 (5 bases). V was shortened by 2 bases and J by 7 bases, with 21 bases between the two germline ends. This CDR3 is 17 amino acids long. The germline V gene has CDR1 KGHSH and CDR2 LQKENI. CDR3 in amino acids: CASSPFGEGHGHQPQHF. CDR3 in DNA: TGTGCCAGCTCACCATTTGGTGAGGGGCACGGGCACCAGCCCCAGCATTTT.

The J gene is TRBJ2-7, the V gene TRBV5-6, with TRBD2 matching 8 bases. Per the germline V gene, CDR1 is SGHDT and CDR2 is YYEEEE. The CDR3 sequence is 15 residues long. V shed 4 bases and J 2 bases; nucleotides not matched to a gene: 8. DNA for the CDR3: TGTGCCAGCAGCCCTGGGACTAGGACGACCTACGAGCAGTACTTC. It encodes CASSPGTRTTYEQYF.

The J gene is TRBJ2-7, the V gene TRBV5-6, with D hard to call. Looked up from germline, CDR1 is SGHDT and CDR2 is YYEEEE. The V end was cut by 4 bases, the J end by 5 bases, with 10 bases between. The CDR3 has 12 amino acids. CDR3 coding DNA: TGTGCCAGCAGCCACAGACGGAACGAGCAGTACTTC. This gives the protein CASSHRRNEQYF.

This clone has a single count. The chain joins TRBV10-3 to TRBJ2-5; 14 nucleotides match TRBD2. The length of the CDR3 is 18 residues. The trim removed 3 bases at V and 3 bases at J, leaving 9 bases unmatched. The germline gives CDR1 ENHRY, CDR2 SYGVKD. CDR3 DNA: TGTGCCATCAGTGACCGACTAGCGGGAGGGGGTGGGGAAGAGACCCAGTACTTC. Its protein product is CAISDRLAGGGGEETQYF.

This rearrangement joins TRBV7-2 to TRBJ2-7; 8 positions match TRBD1. Germline values: CDR1 SGHTA, CDR2 FQGNSA. The CDR3 runs 14 residues. The V segment lost 5 bases and the J segment 6 bases; nucleotides outside the gene matches: 9. The CDR3 sequence is CASSRRSTGVEQYF. The CDR3 DNA follows: TGTGCCAGCAGCCGAAGATCGACAGGGGTCGAGCAGTACTTC.

The CDR3 DNA sequence: TGTGCCAGCAGTTATTCCTCGGATGGCTACACCTTC. Translated: CASSYSSDGYTF. The V gene is TRBV6-5, the J gene TRBJ1-2, with D uncertain. The CDR3 is 12 residues long. Germline V gene lookup returns CDR1 MNHEY and CDR2 SVGAGI. Trimming left V 3 bases short and J 6 bases short, with 8 bases between.

CDR3 loop: CASSFVSYEQYF. For the CDR3, the DNA is TGTGCCAGCAGCTTTGTTTCGTACGAGCAGTACTTC. The chain joins TRBV7-2 to TRBJ2-7; D not resolved. The CDR3 contains 12 residues. V was clipped by 3 bases and J by 4 bases, with 7 bases between them. Germline V gene sequence: CDR1 SGHTA, CDR2 FQGNSA.